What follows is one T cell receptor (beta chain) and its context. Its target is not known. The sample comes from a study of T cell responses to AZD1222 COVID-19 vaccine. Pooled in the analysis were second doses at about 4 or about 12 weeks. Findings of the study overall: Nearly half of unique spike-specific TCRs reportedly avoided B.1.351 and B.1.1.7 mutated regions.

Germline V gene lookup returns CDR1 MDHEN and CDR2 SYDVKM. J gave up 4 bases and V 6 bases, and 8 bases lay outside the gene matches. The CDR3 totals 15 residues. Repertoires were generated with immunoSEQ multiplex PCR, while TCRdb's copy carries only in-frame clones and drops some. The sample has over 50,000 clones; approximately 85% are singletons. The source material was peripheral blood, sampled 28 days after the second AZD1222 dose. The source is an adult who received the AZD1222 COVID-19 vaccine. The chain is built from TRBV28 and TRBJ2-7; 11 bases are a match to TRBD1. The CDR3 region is CASSSAGTGGYEQYF. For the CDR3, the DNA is TGTGCCAGCAGCTCAGCCGGGACAGGGGGATACGAGCAGTACTTC.